The 6 T cell receptor beta chains in this list originate from one sample, sequenced in a study of blood T cell repertoires in COVID-19. TCRdb's copy holds only in-frame clones and misses some; the assay was immunoSEQ multiplex PCR. The sample has 80,000 to 100,000 clones, about 86% seen once; the top ten hold over 10%. The sequencing sample was made of peripheral blood. Receptors were obtained from a woman aged 60-75 years in a cohort sampled during active or convalescent COVID-19.

The CDR3: CASSSITDNTEAFF. CDR3 bases: TGTGCCAGCAGCTCGATTACAGACAACACTGAAGCTTTCTTT. The chain carries TRBV9 and TRBJ1-1; D gene ambiguous. Germline V gene lookup returns CDR1 SGDLS and CDR2 YYNGEE. The CDR3 covers 14 residues. With 4 bases removed from V and 2 bases from J, the gap between germline ends came to 12 bases. The entire variable domain, with the rest obtained from reference TRBV9 and TRBJ1-1, is as follows: DSGVTQTPKHLITATGQRVTLRCSPRSGDLSVYWYQQSLDQGLQFLIQYYNGEERAKGNILERFSAQQFPDLHSELNLSSLELGDSALYFCASSSITDNTEAFFGQGTRLTVV.

The chain joins TRBV21-1 to TRBJ1-1; the table assigns TRBD1, which was not confirmed against the DNA. TRBV21-1 is recorded as a pseudogene. The CDR3 runs to 14 residues. This CDR3 reads CASSEDDSPSEAFF. In DNA form, the CDR3 reads TGTGCCAGCAGCGAGGACGACAGCCCCTCTGAAGCTTTCTTT.

The chain employs TRBV2 and TRBJ1-2, with 7 bases identical to TRBD1. Losses at the gene ends were 6 bases for V and 8 bases for J; bases not matched to a gene: 12. Germline V gene sequence: CDR1 SNHLY, CDR2 FYNNEI. The length of the CDR3 is 14 residues. The CDR3 DNA reads TGTGCCAGCAGGGCTGTAGACAGGGTGGGCGGCTACACCTTC. This codes for CASRAVDRVGGYTF.

This chain uses TRBV28 with TRBJ1-2; 7 positions match TRBD1. V trimming: 1 base; J trimming: 8 bases; junction bases outside the gene matches: 7. Germline loops: CDR1 MDHEN, CDR2 SYDVKM. CDR3 length: 14 residues. The CDR3 is CASSLSGRGDGYTF. CDR3 DNA: TGTGCCAGCAGTTTATCGGGCAGGGGGGACGGCTACACCTTC.

The genes are TRBV5-5 and TRBJ1-5; tentative D call: TRBD1 (6 bases). Trimming took 0 bases from V and 2 from J, leaving 9 bases between them. The CDR3 is made up of 15 amino acids. The germline V gene has CDR1 SGHKS and CDR2 YYEKEE (reference sequence). CDR3 residues: CASSLVSGGNQPQHF. CDR3 DNA sequence: TGTGCCAGCAGCTTGGTTTCAGGGGGCAATCAGCCCCAGCATTTT.

This chain joins TRBV7-9 and TRBJ2-2; 8 positions agree with TRBD1. V lost 2 bases to trimming and J lost 0 bases; unmatched junction nucleotides: 2. The CDR3 loop spans 16 amino acids. Germline-derived CDR1 and CDR2 are SEHNR and FQNEAQ (reference sequence). CDR3 DNA: TGTGCCAGCAGCTTATTGGGACAGGCGAACACCGGGGAGCTGTTTTTT. The encoded protein is CASSLLGQANTGELFF.